The T cell receptor beta chain under discussion was sequenced for a study of shared clonotypes between healthy human individuals. Trimming stripped 4 bases from V and 0 bases from J, with 17 bases between. This CDR3 has 16 residues. CDR1 is SGHRS, CDR2 YFSETQ, per germline. Naive CD8 isolation took CD45RO-negative cells positively selected for CCR7 and excluded terminally differentiated effector memory CD45RA+ cells. Libraries were prepared by immunoSEQ multiplex PCR; TCRdb keeps only in-frame clonotypes and omits some of them. The sample holds around 2,000,000 clones, about 95% seen once. This receptor was taken from a young man in good health. This chain connects TRBV5-1 to TRBJ2-7, with D maybe TRBD1 (6 bases). The sample taken for sequencing was naive CD8+ T cells sorted from blood. CDR3 amino acids: CASSQIGQPSSYEQYF. The CDR3 DNA reads TGCGCCAGCAGCCAAATCGGACAGCCGAGCTCCTACGAGCAGTACTTC.